Listed below are T cell receptor beta chains from one sample, sequenced in a study of siplizumab effects on memory and regulatory T cells. Method: immunoSEQ multiplex PCR; TCRdb's copy keeps in-frame clones and lacks some. The repertoire holds about 100,000 clones, with approximately 91% as singletons. Sequences were obtained from non-Treg CD4+ T cells sorted from blood. These receptors were collected from a human donor in good health. Each CDR3 is given with its conserved first and last residue. The D gene is left open where the match is weak. Size is stated for part of the rows, as once, few or many counts, or as a class when the clone is expanded.

NA	TRBV9	13	TRBJ2-3	NA	CASSVDPPSTQYF	TGTGCCAGCAGCGTAGATCCTCCGAGTACGCAGTATTTT
NA	TRBV11-3	15	TRBJ2-3	TRBD2	CASSLELAGTDTQYF	TGTGCCAGCAGCTTAGAACTAGCGGGCACAGATACGCAGTATTTT
NA	TRBV21-1	16	TRBJ1-4	NA	CASSPLLQGREEKLFF	TGTGCCAGCAGCCCCCTTTTACAGGGTCGGGAAGAAAAACTGTTTTTT
NA	TRBV5-4	16	TRBJ2-1	TRBD2	CASSPTPLAGASEQFF	TGTGCCAGCAGCCCGACCCCACTAGCGGGTGCCAGCGAGCAGTTCTTC
NA	TRBV7-8	17	TRBJ2-5	NA	CASSLQPIGTQGGTQYF	TGTGCCAGCAGCTTGCAACCCATCGGGACCCAGGGCGGGACCCAGTACTTC
NA	TRBV28	14	TRBJ2-7	NA	CASSLEGVYYEQYF	TGTGCCAGCAGTTTAGAGGGGGTTTACTACGAGCAGTACTTC
once	TRBV19	17	TRBJ1-2	TRBD1	CASISQHRDRVSYGYTF	TGTGCCAGTATCTCTCAACACCGGGACAGGGTTAGCTATGGCTACACCTTC
NA	TRBV30	16	TRBJ1-2	NA	CAWRVGMGQGNYGYTF	TGTGCCTGGAGAGTGGGGATGGGGCAGGGAAACTATGGCTACACCTTC
NA	TRBV18	12	TRBJ2-1	NA	CASSPKGNEQFF	TGTGCCAGCTCACCCAAGGGGAATGAGCAGTTCTTC
NA	TRBV6-7	14	TRBJ1-1	NA	CASSYSISDTEAFF	TGTGCCAGCAGTTACTCGATATCGGACACTGAAGCTTTCTTT
NA	TRBV28	16	TRBJ2-5	TRBD2	CASSSPGTSGQETQYF	TGTGCCAGCAGTTCGCCCGGGACTAGCGGACAAGAGACCCAGTACTTC
NA	TRBV4-2	16	TRBJ2-2	TRBD2	CASSQVPLAYTGELFF	TGTGCCAGCAGCCAAGTCCCACTAGCGTACACCGGGGAGCTGTTTTTT
NA	TRBV29-1	15	TRBJ2-2	NA	CSALRQLQNTGELFF	TGCAGCGCCCTTCGACAGTTACAGAACACCGGGGAGCTGTTTTTT
NA	TRBV7-2	16	TRBJ1-3	NA	CASSWSGAASGNTIYF	TGTGCCAGCAGCTGGTCTGGGGCAGCCTCTGGAAACACCATATATTTT
NA	TRBV11-1	14	TRBJ2-2	TRBD1	CASSFKQGVGELFF	TGTGCCAGCAGCTTCAAACAGGGGGTCGGGGAGCTGTTTTTT
NA	TRBV10-3	12	TRBJ2-7	NA	CAISEGGREQYF	TGTGCCATCAGTGAGGGAGGCAGGGAGCAGTACTTC
NA	TRBV5-1	15	TRBJ1-6	NA	CASSLDPSWNSPLHF	TGCGCCAGCAGCTTGGACCCTAGCTGGAATTCACCCCTCCACTTT
NA	TRBV7-8	17	TRBJ1-4	NA	CASSLDGGSQSNEKLFF	TGTGCCAGCAGCTTAGATGGGGGGAGCCAGTCTAATGAAAAACTGTTTTTT
NA	TRBV5-1	19	TRBJ2-1	TRBD2	CASSRMGGATSGRVAEQFF	TGCGCCAGCAGCCGGATGGGGGGAGCGACTAGCGGGAGGGTAGCTGAGCAGTTCTTC
few	TRBV30	13	TRBJ1-5	NA	CAWSRDNNQPQHF	TGTGCCTGGAGTCGAGACAACAATCAGCCCCAGCATTTT
NA	TRBV5-1	15	TRBJ2-7	NA	CASSLGLGASYEQYF	TGCGCCAGCAGCTTGGGTCTGGGGGCTAGTTACGAGCAGTACTTC
NA	TRBV14	11	TRBJ2-1	NA	CASSLGNEQFF	TGTGCCAGCAGCCTGGGGAATGAGCAGTTCTTC
NA	TRBV6-6	14	TRBJ1-2	TRBD1	CASSFNTGGAGYTF	TGTGCCAGCAGCTTTAATACAGGGGGGGCTGGCTACACCTTC
NA	TRBV7-2	15	TRBJ1-3	NA	CASSLGGLGGNTIYF	TGTGCCAGCAGCTTAGGGGGGCTGGGGGGAAACACCATATATTTT
many	TRBV14	12	TRBJ1-3	NA	CASSQGGHTIYF	TGTGCCAGCAGCCAAGGGGGCCACACCATATATTTT
NA	TRBV21-1	16	TRBJ2-3	NA	CASSPGPTRSVDTQYF	TGTGCCAGCAGTCCGGGACCGACAAGGTCCGTAGATACGCAGTATTTT
NA	TRBV15	16	TRBJ2-7	TRBD2	CATSRDFAGVGYEQYF	TGTGCCACCAGCAGAGATTTCGCGGGAGTAGGGTACGAGCAGTACTTC
NA	TRBV5-1	16	TRBJ1-2	NA	CASSLVSGRTNYGYTF	TGCGCCAGCAGCTTGGTATCAGGGCGGACGAACTATGGCTACACCTTC
NA	TRBV5-5	14	TRBJ1-1	NA	CASSLTARNTEAFF	TGTGCCAGCAGCTTGACCGCTCGAAACACTGAAGCTTTCTTT
NA	TRBV27	16	TRBJ2-6	TRBD2	CASSRLAGAGANVLTF	TGTGCCAGCAGTCGACTAGCGGGAGCAGGGGCCAACGTCCTGACTTTC
NA	TRBV5-1	14	TRBJ2-3	TRBD2	CASSSRGGQDTQYF	TGCGCCAGCAGTTCACGGGGAGGGCAAGATACGCAGTATTTT
NA	TRBV4-3	17	TRBJ2-1	NA	CASSRKLTSIPGDEQFF	TGCGCCAGCAGCCGAAAATTAACTAGCATACCGGGAGATGAGCAGTTCTTC
NA	TRBV7-6	15	TRBJ2-1	TRBD1	CASSLAPDRGNEQFF	TGTGCCAGCAGCTTAGCGCCGGACAGGGGGAATGAGCAGTTCTTC
NA	TRBV30	12	TRBJ2-5	NA	CAWSGDGETQYF	TGTGCCTGGAGTGGGGACGGAGAGACCCAGTACTTC
NA	TRBV30	15	TRBJ2-2	TRBD1	CAWSIQGANTGELFF	TGTGCCTGGAGTATACAGGGGGCGAACACCGGGGAGCTGTTTTTT
NA	TRBV5-1	16	TRBJ2-1	TRBD2	CVSSLGLAQTYNEQFF	TGCGTCAGCAGCTTGGGACTAGCGCAGACCTACAATGAGCAGTTCTTC
NA	TRBV28	13	TRBJ1-5	NA	CASSTRAHMAQHF	TGTGCCAGCAGCACCCGGGCACACATGGCCCAGCATTTT
NA	TRBV7-9	14	TRBJ2-7	TRBD1	CASRRTGQVYEQYF	TGTGCCAGCAGGCGAACTGGACAGGTATACGAGCAGTACTTC
NA	TRBV5-6	13	TRBJ2-7	NA	CASSLTVSYEQYF	TGTGCCAGCAGCTTGACAGTCTCCTACGAGCAGTACTTC
once	TRBV27	14	TRBJ1-2	TRBD1	CASSAGTGGYGYTF	TGTGCCAGCAGTGCCGGGACAGGGGGCTATGGCTACACCTTC